Following are 20 T cell receptor beta chains from one sample sequenced in a study of shared clonotypes between healthy human individuals. Profiling relied on immunoSEQ multiplex PCR, and the TCRdb table lists in-frame clones only, not all of them. The sample records hundreds of thousands of clones, about 96% being singletons. The sample was naive CD4+ T cells sorted from blood. Subset denoted: CD45RA+ positively selected. The receptors shown here come from a woman aged 25 to 39 in good health.

The rearrangement links TRBV11-3 to TRBJ2-2, with a tentative D call TRBD1 (5 bases). Trimming pared 5 bases from V and 1 base from J, leaving 5 bases between. Germline assignment: CDR1 SGHNT and CDR2 YENEEA. This CDR3 region has 13 residues. CDR3 region: CASSGQNTGELFF. The CDR3 nucleotides read TGTGCCAGCAGCGGACAGAACACCGGGGAGCTGTTTTTT. Full variable domain (remainder filled in from reference TRBV11-3 and TRBJ2-2): EAGVVQSPRYKIIEKKQPVAFWCNPISGHNTLYWYLQNLGQGPELLIRYENEEAVDDSQLPKDRFSAERLKGVDSTLKIQPAELGDSAVYLCASSGQNTGELFFGEGSRLTVL.

The rearrangement links TRBV15 to TRBJ1-3; D may be TRBD1 (5 bases). V was trimmed by 3 bases and J by 4 bases, leaving 13 bases between them. The germline V gene encodes CDR1 LNHNV and CDR2 YYDKDF (reference sequence). The CDR3 is 15 amino acids. Here the CDR3 DNA reads TGTGCCACCAGCAGGCGACAGTTCGGCGGAAACACCATATATTTT. Translated: CATSRRQFGGNTIYF.

V is TRBV7-3 and J is TRBJ1-1; D ambiguous. CDR3 length: 14 residues. V lost 7 bases and J lost 4, with 16 bases in between. CDR1 and CDR2 from the germline V gene are SGHTA and FQGTGA. The CDR3 sequence is CASTTPPGGTEAFF. The CDR3 DNA reads TGTGCCAGCACCACCCCTCCGGGAGGCACTGAAGCTTTCTTT.

The chain recombines TRBV2 with TRBJ2-1; tentatively, D is TRBD2 (6 bases). CDR3 length equals 13 residues. Germline CDR1 and CDR2: SNHLY and FYNNEI. V lost 7 bases and J 2 bases, leaving 9 bases between the germline ends. CDR3 sequence: CASNSGPYNEQFF. DNA for the CDR3: TGTGCCAGCAATAGCGGACCCTACAATGAGCAGTTCTTC.

V and J are TRBV4-2 and TRBJ2-1; maybe TRBD2 (5 bases). The CDR3 runs 15 residues. With 0 bases removed from V and 10 bases from J, the gap between germline ends came to 16 bases. Germline V gives CDR1 LGHNA, CDR2 YNFKEQ. CDR3 bases: TGTGCCAGCAGCCAAGATCAGACCGAGGGTCGGGAGCAGTTCTTC. This sequence encodes CASSQDQTEGREQFF.

On this clone itself: Other DNA sequences within the sample encode an identical CDR3. The chain has TRBV6-5 and TRBJ1-1; 8 bases are shared with TRBD1. The V gene end was trimmed by 0 bases and the J gene end by 4 bases; junction bases not matched to a gene: 4. CDR1 and CDR2 (germline): MNHEY, SVGAGI. The CDR3 sequence is 15 residues long. CDR3 loop: CASSYSGRGRTEAFF. The CDR3 coding sequence is TGTGCCAGCAGTTACTCGGGCAGGGGGCGCACTGAAGCTTTCTTT.

The gene calls are TRBV27 and TRBJ1-5; 8 nucleotides match TRBD1. The CDR3 is made up of 15 amino acids. Germline V lookup: CDR1 MNHEY, CDR2 SMNVEV (reference sequence). V trimming: 6 bases; J trimming: 7 bases; junction bases outside the gene matches: 11. CDR3: CASRLGQGLLQPQHF. Here the CDR3 DNA reads TGTGCCAGCAGATTAGGACAGGGACTTTTGCAGCCCCAGCATTTT.

V and J are TRBV10-3 and TRBJ2-5; the D gene is possibly TRBD2 (6 bases). The V gene lost 3 bases and the J gene lost 5 bases, with 19 bases spanning the gap. The CDR3 is 16 residues long. Germline CDR1 ENHRY, CDR2 SYGVKD. CDR3 residues: CAISDFAGSSWETQYF. CDR3 bases: TGTGCCATCAGTGACTTTGCCGGGAGCTCTTGGGAGACCCAGTACTTC.

V and J are TRBV6-1 and TRBJ1-2; TRBD1 agrees at 7 bases. CDR3 size: 16 residues. Germline lookup yields CDR1 MNHNS and CDR2 SASEGT. V lost 2 bases, J lost 5 bases, and 11 bases stayed unmatched. The CDR3 is CASSELSRGRGYGYTF. The CDR3 DNA is TGTGCCAGCAGTGAATTATCTAGGGGGCGCGGATATGGCTACACCTTC.

The V call is TRBV18, the J call TRBJ2-7, with 7 nucleotides matching TRBD2. The CDR3 is made up of 15 amino acids. J gave up 4 bases and V 3 bases, and 9 bases lay outside the gene matches. Germline values: CDR1 KGHSH, CDR2 LQKENI. CDR3 residues: CASSPALAESYEQYF. The CDR3 nucleotides are TGTGCCAGCTCACCCGCGCTAGCGGAATCTTACGAGCAGTACTTC. The whole variable domain, remainder taken from reference TRBV18 and TRBJ2-7, is NAGVMQNPRHLVRRRGQEARLRCSPMKGHSHVYWYRQLPEEGLKFMVYLQKENIIDESGMPKERFSAEFPKEGPSILRIQQVVRGDSAAYFCASSPALAESYEQYFGPGTRLTVT.

The chain carries TRBV27 and TRBJ2-3; no definite D call. The CDR3 runs to 16 residues. The V gene lost 4 bases and the J gene lost 4 bases, with 18 bases spanning the gap. Germline loops: CDR1 MNHEY, CDR2 SMNVEV (reference sequence). This chain's CDR3 is CASSSILRSFPDTQYF. The DNA of the CDR3 is TGTGCCAGCAGTTCTATTTTACGGTCTTTCCCAGATACGCAGTATTTT.

The chain joins TRBV6-6 to TRBJ2-5, with 7 bases that match TRBD1. The CDR3 is made up of 14 amino acids. Per germline, CDR1 MNHNY and CDR2 SVGAGI (reference sequence). V lost 5 bases, J lost 5 bases, and 8 bases stayed unmatched. This chain's CDR3 is CASSIQGIGETQYF. DNA for the CDR3: TGTGCCAGCAGTATACAGGGGATAGGGGAGACCCAGTACTTC.

The gene calls are TRBV28 and TRBJ2-1; 7 bases align to TRBD2. The germline V gene has CDR1 MDHEN and CDR2 SYDVKM. The V gene end was trimmed by 5 bases and the J gene end by 4 bases; junction bases not matched to a gene: 8. This CDR3 has 15 amino acids. CDR3 DNA: TGTGCCAGCAGTCCCCTGCGGGAGCCGTACAATGAGCAGTTCTTC. It is translated as CASSPLREPYNEQFF.

In nucleotides, the CDR3 is TGCGCCAGCAGTGTGAAGCGGACTCCCCTGGAGCAGTACTTC. It specifies CASSVKRTPLEQYF. V gene TRBV10-1 combines with J gene TRBJ2-7; D possibly corresponds to TRBD2 (5 bases). In germline, CDR1 is WNHNN, CDR2 SYGVQD (reference sequence). There are 14 residues in the CDR3. V dropped 4 bases and J dropped 7 bases, with 17 bases sitting between them.

The chain links TRBV2 to TRBJ1-1; a possible D gene is TRBD1 (5 bases). The CDR3 consists of 12 residues. Germline loops: CDR1 SNHLY, CDR2 FYNNEI. V was trimmed by 4 bases and J by 7 bases, leaving 10 bases between them. CDR3 loop: CASSVQGLEAFF. In DNA, the CDR3 is TGTGCCAGCAGTGTTCAGGGACTTGAAGCTTTCTTT.

On this clone itself: The same CDR3 can be traced to other DNA sequences in this sample. V usage is TRBV28 and J usage is TRBJ2-5; D gene uncertain. The ends were cut back, 5 bases at V and 5 bases at J, with 6 bases in the middle. The CDR3 extends over 11 amino acids. Looked up from germline, CDR1 is MDHEN and CDR2 is SYDVKM. CDR3 nucleotide sequence: TGTGCCAGCAGTCCGCGGGAGACCCAGTACTTC. It is translated as CASSPRETQYF.

The V call is TRBV11-1, the J call TRBJ2-3; 15 nucleotides align to TRBD2. The CDR3 runs to 19 residues. Per germline, CDR1 SGHAT and CDR2 FQDESV (reference sequence). V was pared by 5 bases and J by 2 bases, with 11 bases of the junction left unmatched. CDR3 sequence: CASSRTSGRAVGNTDTQYF. The DNA for the CDR3 is TGTGCCAGCAGCAGGACTAGCGGGAGGGCTGTGGGAAACACAGATACGCAGTATTTT.

V and J are TRBV18 and TRBJ1-3; TRBD1 might be the D (6 bases). In germline, CDR1 is KGHSH, CDR2 LQKENI. This CDR3 has 16 residues. Trimming cost V 0 bases and J 3 bases, with 12 bases left between them. The chain's CDR3 is CASSPPSGAFGNTIYF. For the CDR3, the DNA is TGTGCCAGCTCACCACCGTCAGGGGCGTTTGGAAACACCATATATTTT.

The chain carries TRBV30 and TRBJ1-1; no definite D call. Looked up from germline, CDR1 is GTSNPN and CDR2 is SVGIG (reference sequence). The CDR3 length is 12 residues. V lost 2 bases to trimming and J lost 1 base, with 5 bases between them. The chain's CDR3 is CAWSNGNTEAFF. CDR3 bases: TGTGCCTGGAGTAATGGGAACACTGAAGCTTTCTTT.

The chain carries TRBV7-9 and TRBJ1-2; D unresolved. V was cut by 5 bases and J by 7 bases, with 20 bases left in between. The length of the CDR3 is 15 residues. Germline V gene sequence: CDR1 SEHNR, CDR2 FQNEAQ (reference sequence). The CDR3 is CASSQIRRDEGGYTF. CDR3 nucleotide sequence: TGTGCCAGCAGCCAGATTAGACGGGATGAGGGTGGCTACACCTTC.